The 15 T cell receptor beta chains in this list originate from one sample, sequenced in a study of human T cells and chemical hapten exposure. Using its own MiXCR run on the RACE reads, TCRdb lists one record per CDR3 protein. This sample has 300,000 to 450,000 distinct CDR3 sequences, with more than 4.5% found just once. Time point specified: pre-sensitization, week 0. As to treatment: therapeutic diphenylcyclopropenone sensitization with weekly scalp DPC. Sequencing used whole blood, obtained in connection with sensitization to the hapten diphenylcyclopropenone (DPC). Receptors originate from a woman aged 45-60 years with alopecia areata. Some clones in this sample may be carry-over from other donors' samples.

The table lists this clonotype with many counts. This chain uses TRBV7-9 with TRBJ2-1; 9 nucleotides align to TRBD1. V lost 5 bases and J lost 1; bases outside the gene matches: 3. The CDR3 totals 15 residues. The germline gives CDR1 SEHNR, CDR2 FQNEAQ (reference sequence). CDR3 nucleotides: TGTGCCAGCAGCCTACAGGGGGCATCCTACAATGAGCAGTTCTTC. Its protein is CASSLQGASYNEQFF.

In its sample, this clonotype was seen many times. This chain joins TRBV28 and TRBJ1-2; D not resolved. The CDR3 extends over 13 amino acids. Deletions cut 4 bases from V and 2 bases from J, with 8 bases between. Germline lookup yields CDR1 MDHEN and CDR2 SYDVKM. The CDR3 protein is CASSSFLNYGYTF. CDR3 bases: TGTGCCAGCAGTTCCTTCTTGAACTATGGCTACACCTTC.

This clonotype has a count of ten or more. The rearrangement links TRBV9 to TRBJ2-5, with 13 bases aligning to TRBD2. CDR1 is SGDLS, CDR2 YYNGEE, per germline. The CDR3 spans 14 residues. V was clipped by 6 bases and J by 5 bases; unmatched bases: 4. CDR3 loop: CASTRTSGGETQYF. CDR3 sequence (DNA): TGTGCCAGCACCCGGACTAGCGGGGGTGAGACCCAGTACTTC. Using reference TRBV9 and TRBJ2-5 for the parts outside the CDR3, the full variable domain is DSGVTQTPKHLITATGQRVTLRCSPRSGDLSVYWYQQSLDQGLQFLIQYYNGEERAKGNILERFSAQQFPDLHSELNLSSLELGDSALYFCASTRTSGGETQYFGPGTRLLVL.

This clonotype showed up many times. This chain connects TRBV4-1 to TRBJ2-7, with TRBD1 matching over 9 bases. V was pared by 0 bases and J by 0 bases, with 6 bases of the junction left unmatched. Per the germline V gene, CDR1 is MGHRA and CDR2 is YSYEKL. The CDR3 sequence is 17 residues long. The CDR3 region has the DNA TGCGCCAGCAGCCAAGAATACTCGGGACAGGGCTCCTACGAGCAGTACTTC. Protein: CASSQEYSGQGSYEQYF.

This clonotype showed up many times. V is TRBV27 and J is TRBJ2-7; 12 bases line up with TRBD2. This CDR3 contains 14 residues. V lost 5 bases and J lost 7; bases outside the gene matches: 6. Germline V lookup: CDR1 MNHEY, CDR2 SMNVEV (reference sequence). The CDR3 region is CASSPGLAGGEQYF. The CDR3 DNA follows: TGTGCCAGCAGTCCGGGACTAGCGGGCGGAGAGCAGTACTTC.

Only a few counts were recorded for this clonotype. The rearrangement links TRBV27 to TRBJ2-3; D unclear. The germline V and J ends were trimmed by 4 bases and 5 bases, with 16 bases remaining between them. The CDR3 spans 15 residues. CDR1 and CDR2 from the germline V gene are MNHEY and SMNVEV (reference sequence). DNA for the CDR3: TGTGCCAGCAGTTCCACCCTTTATGGGGTAGATACGCAGTATTTT. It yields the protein CASSSTLYGVDTQYF.

CDR3 DNA: TGCAGTACTTTTAAGCGGAACTACAATGAGCAGTTCTTC. Its protein product is CSTFKRNYNEQFF. J is TRBJ2-1 and V is TRBV20-1, with TRBD2 as a possible D gene (5 bases). The CDR3 runs 13 residues. Germline CDR1 DFQATT, CDR2 SNEGSKA (reference sequence). Between the trimmed V and J ends, which lost 8 bases and 3 bases, there was a span of 14 bases.

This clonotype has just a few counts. The CDR3 DNA is TGTGCCAGCAGCCCTCTGGGGGGAGGGAGGGCCTACAATGAGCAGTTCTTC. It is translated as CASSPLGGGRAYNEQFF. The gene calls are TRBV7-8 and TRBJ2-1; 7 bases map to TRBD2. The CDR3 is 17 amino acids. Trimming at V came to 5 bases and at J to 2 bases, leaving 12 bases not matched to a gene. Germline CDR1 SGHVS, CDR2 FQNEAQ. The full variable domain, rest sourced from reference TRBV7-8 and TRBJ2-1, is GAGVSQSPRYKVAKRGQDVALRCDPISGHVSLFWYQQALGQGPEFLTYFQNEAQLDKSGLPSDRFFAERPEGSVSTLKIQRTQQEDSAVYLCASSPLGGGRAYNEQFFGPGTRLTVL.

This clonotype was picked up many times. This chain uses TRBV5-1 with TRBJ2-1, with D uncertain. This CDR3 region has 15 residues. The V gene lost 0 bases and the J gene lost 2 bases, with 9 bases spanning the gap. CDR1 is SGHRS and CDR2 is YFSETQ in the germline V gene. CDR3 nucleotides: TGCGCCAGCAGCTTGGTGACAAATCCCTACAATGAGCAGTTCTTC. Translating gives CASSLVTNPYNEQFF. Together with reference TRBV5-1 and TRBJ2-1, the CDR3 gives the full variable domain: KAGVTQTPRYLIKTRGQQVTLSCSPISGHRSVSWYQQTPGQGLQFLFEYFSETQRNKGNFPGRFSGRQFSNSRSEMNVSTLELGDSALYLCASSLVTNPYNEQFFGPGTRLTVL.

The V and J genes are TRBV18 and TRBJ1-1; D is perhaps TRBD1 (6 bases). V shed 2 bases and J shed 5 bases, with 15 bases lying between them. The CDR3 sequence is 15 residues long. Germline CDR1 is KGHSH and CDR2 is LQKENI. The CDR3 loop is CASSPSNRAGTEAFF. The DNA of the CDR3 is TGTGCCAGCTCACCATCTAACAGGGCGGGGACTGAAGCTTTCTTT.

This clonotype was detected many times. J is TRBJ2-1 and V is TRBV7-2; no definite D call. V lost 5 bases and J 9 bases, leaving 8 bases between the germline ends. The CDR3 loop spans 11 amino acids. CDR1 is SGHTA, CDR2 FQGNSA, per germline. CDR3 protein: CASSRGSEQFF. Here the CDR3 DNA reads TGTGCCAGCAGCCGAGGATCTGAGCAGTTCTTC. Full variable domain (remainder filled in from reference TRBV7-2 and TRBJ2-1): GAGVSQSPSNKVTEKGKDVELRCDPISGHTALYWYRQSLGQGLEFLIYFQGNSAPDKSGLPSDRFSAERTGGSVSTLTIQRTQQEDSAVYLCASSRGSEQFFGPGTRLTVL.

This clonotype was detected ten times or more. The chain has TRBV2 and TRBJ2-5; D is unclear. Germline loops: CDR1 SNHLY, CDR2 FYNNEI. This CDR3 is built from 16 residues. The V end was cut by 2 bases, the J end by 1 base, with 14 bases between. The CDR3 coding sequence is TGTGCCAGCAGTGAATTTGACCGCAAACTCCAAGAGACCCAGTACTTC. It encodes CASSEFDRKLQETQYF.

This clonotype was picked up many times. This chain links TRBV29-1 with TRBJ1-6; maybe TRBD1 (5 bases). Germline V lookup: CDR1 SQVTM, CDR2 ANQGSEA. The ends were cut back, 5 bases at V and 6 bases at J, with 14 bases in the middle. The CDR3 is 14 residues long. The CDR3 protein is CSVRVGTSNSPLHF. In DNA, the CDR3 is TGCAGCGTTCGTGTCGGGACGAGTAATTCACCCCTCCACTTT. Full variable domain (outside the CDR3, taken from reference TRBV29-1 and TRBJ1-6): SAVISQKPSRDICQRGTSLTIQCQVDSQVTMMFWYRQQPGQSLTLIATANQGSEATYESGFVIDKFPISRPNLTFSTLTVSNMSPEDSSIYLCSVRVGTSNSPLHFGNGTRLTVT.

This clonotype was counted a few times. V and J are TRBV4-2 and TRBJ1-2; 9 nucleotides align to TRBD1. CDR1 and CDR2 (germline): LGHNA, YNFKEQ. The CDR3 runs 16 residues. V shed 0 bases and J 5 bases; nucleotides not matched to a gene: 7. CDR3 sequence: CASSQDLPGQGYGYTF. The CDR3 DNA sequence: TGTGCCAGCAGCCAAGATCTGCCGGGACAGGGTTATGGCTACACCTTC.

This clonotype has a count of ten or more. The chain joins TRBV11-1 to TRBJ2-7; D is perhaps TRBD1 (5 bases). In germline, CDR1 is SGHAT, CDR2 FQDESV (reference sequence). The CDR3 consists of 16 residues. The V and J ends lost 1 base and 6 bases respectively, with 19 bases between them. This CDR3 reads CASSLVAGIPTGEQYF. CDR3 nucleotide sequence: TGTGCCAGCAGCTTAGTCGCAGGGATTCCTACCGGCGAGCAGTACTTC.